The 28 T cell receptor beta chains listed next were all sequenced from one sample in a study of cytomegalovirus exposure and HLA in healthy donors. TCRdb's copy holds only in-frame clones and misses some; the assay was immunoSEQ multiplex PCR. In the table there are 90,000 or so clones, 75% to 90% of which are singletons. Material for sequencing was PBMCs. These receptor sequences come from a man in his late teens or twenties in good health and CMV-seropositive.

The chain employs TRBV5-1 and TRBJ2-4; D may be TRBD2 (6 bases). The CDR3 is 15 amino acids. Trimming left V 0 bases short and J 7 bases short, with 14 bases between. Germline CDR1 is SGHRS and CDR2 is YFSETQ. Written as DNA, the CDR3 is TGCGCCAGCAGCTTGGCGGGGGTCCTAGGTAACATTCAGTACTTC. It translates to CASSLAGVLGNIQYF.

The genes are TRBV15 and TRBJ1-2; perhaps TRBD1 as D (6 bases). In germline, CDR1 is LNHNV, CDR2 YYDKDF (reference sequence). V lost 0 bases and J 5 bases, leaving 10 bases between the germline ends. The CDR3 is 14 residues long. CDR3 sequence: CATSRDRGAYGYTF. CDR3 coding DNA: TGTGCCACCAGCAGAGATCGGGGGGCTTATGGCTACACCTTC.

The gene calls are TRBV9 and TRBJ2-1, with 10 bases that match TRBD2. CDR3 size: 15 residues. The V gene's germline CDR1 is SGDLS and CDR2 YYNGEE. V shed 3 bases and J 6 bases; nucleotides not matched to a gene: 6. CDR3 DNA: TGTGCCAGCAGCGCCCTAGCGGGAGAGGGCAATGAGCAGTTCTTC. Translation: CASSALAGEGNEQFF.

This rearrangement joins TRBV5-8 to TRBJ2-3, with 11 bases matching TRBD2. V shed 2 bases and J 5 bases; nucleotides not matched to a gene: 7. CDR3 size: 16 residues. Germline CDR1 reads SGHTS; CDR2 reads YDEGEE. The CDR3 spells CASSFETSGVGDTQYF. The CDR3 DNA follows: TGTGCCAGCAGCTTTGAGACTAGCGGGGTCGGAGATACGCAGTATTTT.

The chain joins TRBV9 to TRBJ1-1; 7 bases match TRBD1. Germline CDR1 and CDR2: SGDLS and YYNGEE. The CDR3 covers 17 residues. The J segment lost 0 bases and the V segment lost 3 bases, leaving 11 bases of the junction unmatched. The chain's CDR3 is CASSEPLEGQLNTEAFF. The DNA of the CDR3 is TGTGCCAGCAGCGAACCTCTAGAGGGACAGTTGAACACTGAAGCTTTCTTT.

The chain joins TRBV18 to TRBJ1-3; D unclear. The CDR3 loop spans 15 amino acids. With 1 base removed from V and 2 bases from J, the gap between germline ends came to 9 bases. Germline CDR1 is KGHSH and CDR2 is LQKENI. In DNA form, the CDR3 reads TGTGCCAGCTCACCACAGGAGGCTCCTGGAAACACCATATATTTT. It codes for CASSPQEAPGNTIYF.

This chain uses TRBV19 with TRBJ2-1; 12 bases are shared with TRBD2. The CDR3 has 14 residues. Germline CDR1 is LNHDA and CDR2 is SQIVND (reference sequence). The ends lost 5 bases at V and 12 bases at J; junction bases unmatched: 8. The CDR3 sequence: CASSPGTSGLVQFF. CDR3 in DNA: TGTGCCAGTAGTCCCGGGACTAGCGGGCTTGTGCAGTTCTTC.

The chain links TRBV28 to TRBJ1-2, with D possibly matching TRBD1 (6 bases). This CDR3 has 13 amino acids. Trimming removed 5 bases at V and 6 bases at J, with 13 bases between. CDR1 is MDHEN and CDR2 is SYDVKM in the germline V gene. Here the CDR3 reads CASSPWTENGYTF. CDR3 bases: TGTGCCAGCAGTCCCTGGACAGAGAATGGCTACACCTTC.

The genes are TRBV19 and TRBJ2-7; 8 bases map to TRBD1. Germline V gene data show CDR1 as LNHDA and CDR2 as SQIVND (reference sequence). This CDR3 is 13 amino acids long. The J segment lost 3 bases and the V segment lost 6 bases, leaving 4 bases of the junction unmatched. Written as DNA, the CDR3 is TGTGCCAGTAGCCCCGGGACAGGCTACGAGCAGTACGTC. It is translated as CASSPGTGYEQYV.

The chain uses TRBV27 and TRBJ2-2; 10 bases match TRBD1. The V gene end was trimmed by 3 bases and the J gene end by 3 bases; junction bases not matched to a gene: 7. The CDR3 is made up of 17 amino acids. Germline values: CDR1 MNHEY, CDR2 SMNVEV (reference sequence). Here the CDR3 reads CASSFKTGGWDTGELFF. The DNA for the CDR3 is TGTGCCAGCAGTTTCAAGACAGGGGGCTGGGACACCGGGGAGCTGTTTTTT.

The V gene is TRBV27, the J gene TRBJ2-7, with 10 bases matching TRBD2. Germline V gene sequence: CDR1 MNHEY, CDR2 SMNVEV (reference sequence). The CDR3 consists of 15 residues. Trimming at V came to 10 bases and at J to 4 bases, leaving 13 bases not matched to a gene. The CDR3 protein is CATPQRSGRPYEQYV. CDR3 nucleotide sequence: TGTGCCACCCCCCAGCGTAGCGGGAGGCCGTACGAGCAGTACGTC.

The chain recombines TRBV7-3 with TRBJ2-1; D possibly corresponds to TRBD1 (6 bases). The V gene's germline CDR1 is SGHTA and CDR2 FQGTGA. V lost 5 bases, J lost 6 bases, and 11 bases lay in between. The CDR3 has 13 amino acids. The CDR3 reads CASSPGQINEQFF. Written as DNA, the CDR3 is TGTGCCAGCAGCCCGGGACAAATCAATGAGCAGTTCTTC.

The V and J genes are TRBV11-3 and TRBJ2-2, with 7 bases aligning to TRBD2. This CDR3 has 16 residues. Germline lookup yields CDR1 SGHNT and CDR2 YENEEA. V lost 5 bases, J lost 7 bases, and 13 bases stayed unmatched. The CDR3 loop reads CASSPLGGGLSGELFF. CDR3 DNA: TGTGCCAGCAGCCCCTTGGGGGGAGGGCTGAGCGGGGAGCTGTTTTTT.

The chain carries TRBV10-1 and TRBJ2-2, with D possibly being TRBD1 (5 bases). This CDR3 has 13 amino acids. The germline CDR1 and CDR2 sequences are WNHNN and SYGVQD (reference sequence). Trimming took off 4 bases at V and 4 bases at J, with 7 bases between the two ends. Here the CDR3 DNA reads TGCGCCAGCAGTGGGGGCGGCACCGGGGAGCTGTTTTTT. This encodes CASSGGGTGELFF.

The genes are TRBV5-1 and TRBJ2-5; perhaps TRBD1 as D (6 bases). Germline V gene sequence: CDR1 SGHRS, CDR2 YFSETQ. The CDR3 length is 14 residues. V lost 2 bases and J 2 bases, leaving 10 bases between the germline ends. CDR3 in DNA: TGCGCCAGCAGCTTATGGACAGAACAAGAGACCCAGTACTTC. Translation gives CASSLWTEQETQYF.

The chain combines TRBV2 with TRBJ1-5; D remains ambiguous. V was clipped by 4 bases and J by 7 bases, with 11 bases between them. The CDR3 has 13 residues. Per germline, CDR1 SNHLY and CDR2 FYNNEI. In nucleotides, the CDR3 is TGTGCCAGCAGTGTAATTGAGGGACAGCCCCAGCATTTT. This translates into CASSVIEGQPQHF.

CDR3: CASSLGTGGYQPQHF. In nucleotides, the CDR3 is TGTGCCAGCAGCCTAGGGACAGGGGGCTATCAGCCCCAGCATTTT. The chain links TRBV5-8 to TRBJ1-5, with 12 bases matching TRBD1. The CDR3 sequence is 15 residues long. Germline V lookup: CDR1 SGHTS, CDR2 YDEGEE. V was pared by 4 bases and J by 5 bases, with 4 bases of the junction left unmatched. The entire variable domain, with the rest obtained from reference TRBV5-8 and TRBJ1-5, is as follows: EAGVTQSPTHLIKTRGQQATLRCSPISGHTSVYWYQQALGLGLQFLLWYDEGEERNRGNFPPRFSGRQFPNYSSELNVNALELEDSALYLCASSLGTGGYQPQHFGDGTRLSIL.

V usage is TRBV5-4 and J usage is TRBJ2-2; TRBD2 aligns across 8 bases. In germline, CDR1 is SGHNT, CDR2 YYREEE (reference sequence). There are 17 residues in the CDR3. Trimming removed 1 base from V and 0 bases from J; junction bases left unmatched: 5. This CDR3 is CASSLRGGQTNTGELFF. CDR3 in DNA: TGTGCCAGCAGCTTGCGGGGGGGGCAGACGAACACCGGGGAGCTGTTTTTT.

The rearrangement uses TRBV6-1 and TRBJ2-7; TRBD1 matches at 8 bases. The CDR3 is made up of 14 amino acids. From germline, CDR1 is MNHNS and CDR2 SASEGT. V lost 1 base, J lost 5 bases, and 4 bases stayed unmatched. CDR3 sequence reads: CASSEGDRGHEQYV. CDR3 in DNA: TGTGCCAGCAGTGAAGGTGACAGGGGACACGAGCAGTACGTC.

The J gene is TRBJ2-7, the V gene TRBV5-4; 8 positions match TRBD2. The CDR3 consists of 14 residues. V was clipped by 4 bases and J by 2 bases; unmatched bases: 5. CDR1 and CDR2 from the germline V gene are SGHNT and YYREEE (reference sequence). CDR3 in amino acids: CASSPGGGTYEQYF. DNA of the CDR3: TGTGCCAGCAGCCCGGGGGGGGGTACCTACGAGCAGTACTTC.

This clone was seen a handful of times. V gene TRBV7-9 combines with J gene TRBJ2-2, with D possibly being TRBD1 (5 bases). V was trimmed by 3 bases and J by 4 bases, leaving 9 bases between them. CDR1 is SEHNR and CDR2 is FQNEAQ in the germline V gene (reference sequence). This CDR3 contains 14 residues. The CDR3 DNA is TGTGCCAGCAGCTTCCCTCAGGGCACCGGGGAGCTGTTTTTT. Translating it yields CASSFPQGTGELFF.

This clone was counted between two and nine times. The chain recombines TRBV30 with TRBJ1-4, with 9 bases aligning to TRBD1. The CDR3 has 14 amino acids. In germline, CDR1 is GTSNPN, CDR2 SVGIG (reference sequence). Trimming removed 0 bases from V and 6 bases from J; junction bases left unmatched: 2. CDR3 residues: CAWSVQGADEKLFF. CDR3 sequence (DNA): TGTGCCTGGAGTGTACAGGGGGCGGATGAAAAACTGTTTTTT.

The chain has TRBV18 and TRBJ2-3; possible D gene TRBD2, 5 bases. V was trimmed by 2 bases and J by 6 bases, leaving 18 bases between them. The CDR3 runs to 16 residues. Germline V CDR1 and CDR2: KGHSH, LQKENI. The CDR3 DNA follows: TGTGCCAGCTCACCAATAAGGACTTTCACTCAGGATACGCAGTATTTT. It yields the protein CASSPIRTFTQDTQYF.

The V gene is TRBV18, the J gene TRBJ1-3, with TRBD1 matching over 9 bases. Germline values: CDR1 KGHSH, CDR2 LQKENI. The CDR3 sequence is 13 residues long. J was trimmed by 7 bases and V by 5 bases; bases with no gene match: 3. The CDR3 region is CASSTGQGNTIYF. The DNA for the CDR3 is TGTGCCAGCTCAACAGGACAGGGGAACACCATATATTTT.

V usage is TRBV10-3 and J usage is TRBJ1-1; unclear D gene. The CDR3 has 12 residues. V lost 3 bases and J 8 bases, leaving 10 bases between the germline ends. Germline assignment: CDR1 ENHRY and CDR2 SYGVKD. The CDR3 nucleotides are TGTGCCATCAGTGAACGGACTGAAGAAGCTTTCTTT. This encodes CAISERTEEAFF.

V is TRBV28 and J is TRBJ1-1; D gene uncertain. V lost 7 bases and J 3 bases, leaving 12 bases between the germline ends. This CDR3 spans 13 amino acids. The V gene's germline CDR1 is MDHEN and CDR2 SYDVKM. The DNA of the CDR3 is TGTGCCAGCACCCCCCACGGGGACACTGAAGCTTTCTTT. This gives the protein CASTPHGDTEAFF.

CDR3 sequence reads: CASSPVTGNQPQHF. Written as DNA, the CDR3 is TGTGCCAGCTCACCCGTAACAGGGAATCAGCCCCAGCATTTT. The chain carries TRBV18 and TRBJ1-5, with D possibly TRBD1 on 6 matching bases. CDR1 and CDR2 (germline): KGHSH, LQKENI. Trimming pared 3 bases from V and 4 bases from J, leaving 10 bases between. The CDR3 is 14 residues long.

CDR3 sequence: CASSLLTGVSPDVAFF. CDR3 coding DNA: TGTGCCAGCAGCCTCCTGACAGGGGTATCCCCCGACGTAGCTTTCTTT. This sequence joins TRBV5-6 and TRBJ1-1; 8 bases map to TRBD1. Looked up from germline, CDR1 is SGHDT and CDR2 is YYEEEE. V lost 4 bases, J lost 10 bases, and 18 bases stayed unmatched. The CDR3 length is 16 residues.